The 10 T cell receptor beta chains given below trace back to one sample, sequenced in a study of T cell responses to AZD1222 COVID-19 vaccine. Only in-frame clones appear in the TCRdb table, and some are missing; sequencing was by immunoSEQ multiplex PCR. The sample contains about 34,000 clones, 78% of which appear only once. Sequences were derived from peripheral blood, sampled 28 days after the second AZD1222 dose. The receptors shown here come from an adult who received the AZD1222 COVID-19 vaccine.

The CDR3 region has the DNA TGTGCCAGCAGCGTGGTGGTCGGGACAGTGAACACCGGGGAGCTGTTTTTT. Protein product: CASSVVVGTVNTGELFF. This chain uses TRBV9 with TRBJ2-2, with 7 nucleotides matching TRBD1. Looked up from germline, CDR1 is SGDLS and CDR2 is YYNGEE. CDR3 size: 17 residues. The V segment lost 2 bases and the J segment 1 base; nucleotides outside the gene matches: 8.

V usage is TRBV5-5 and J usage is TRBJ2-1; D perhaps matches TRBD1 (5 bases). Trimming took off 1 base at V and 7 bases at J, with 15 bases between the two ends. Germline V gene sequence: CDR1 SGHKS, CDR2 YYEKEE (reference sequence). The CDR3 spans 15 residues. CDR3 protein: CASSLSETRANEQFF. CDR3 nucleotide sequence: TGTGCCAGCAGCTTGAGTGAGACCAGGGCAAATGAGCAGTTCTTC.

The CDR3 DNA reads TGTGCCTGGGGGAGACAGGGGAATTCACCCCTCCACTTT. It specifies CAWGRQGNSPLHF. The chain couples TRBV30 to TRBJ1-6, with 8 bases aligning to TRBD1. Looked up from germline, CDR1 is GTSNPN and CDR2 is SVGIG (reference sequence). V lost 5 bases, J lost 7 bases, and 4 bases stayed unmatched. The CDR3 contains 13 residues.

The chain employs TRBV4-2 and TRBJ2-3; 8 bases map to TRBD2. CDR3 length equals 17 residues. CDR1 is LGHNA and CDR2 is YNFKEQ in the germline V gene. After removal of 0 bases from V and 2 bases from J, the junction contained 7 bases not matched to a gene. The CDR3 protein is CASSQESVAGFTDTQYF. The CDR3 DNA is TGTGCCAGCAGCCAAGAGTCGGTAGCGGGGTTCACAGATACGCAGTATTTT.

The chain employs TRBV4-2 and TRBJ1-4, with 11 bases fitting TRBD1. The ends lost 4 bases at V and 7 bases at J; junction bases unmatched: 2. The CDR3 covers 14 residues. Per germline, CDR1 LGHNA and CDR2 YNFKEQ. The CDR3 nucleotides are TGTGCCAGCAGCCGTGGACAGGGGGCTGAAAAACTGTTTTTT. It yields the protein CASSRGQGAEKLFF.

This chain connects TRBV18 to TRBJ2-3; tentative D call: TRBD1 (5 bases). The CDR3 loop spans 15 amino acids. Germline values: CDR1 KGHSH, CDR2 LQKENI. V lost 2 bases and J 2 bases, leaving 11 bases between the germline ends. The CDR3 DNA reads TGTGCCAGCTCACCAGGCTCAGGGTTCACAGATACGCAGTATTTT. Translated: CASSPGSGFTDTQYF.

The V call is TRBV5-1, the J call TRBJ2-3; D may correspond to TRBD1 or TRBD2 (5 bases each). The CDR3 runs to 14 residues. Germline-derived CDR1 and CDR2 are SGHRS and YFSETQ. The V end lost 0 bases, the J end lost 0 bases, and 5 bases lay between the germline ends. CDR3 amino acids: CASSLGGSTDTQYF. The CDR3 DNA follows: TGCGCCAGCAGCTTGGGGGGGAGCACAGATACGCAGTATTTT. Full variable domain (remainder filled in from reference TRBV5-1 and TRBJ2-3): KAGVTQTPRYLIKTRGQQVTLSCSPISGHRSVSWYQQTPGQGLQFLFEYFSETQRNKGNFPGRFSGRQFSNSRSEMNVSTLELGDSALYLCASSLGGSTDTQYFGPGTRLTVL.

The chain employs TRBV5-1 and TRBJ1-3, with TRBD1 as a possible D gene (5 bases). Germline V gene sequence: CDR1 SGHRS, CDR2 YFSETQ. The CDR3 length is 14 residues. Trimming cost V 3 bases and J 0 bases, with 7 bases left between them. CDR3 sequence: CASSWDGSGNTIYF. In DNA form, the CDR3 reads TGCGCCAGCAGCTGGGACGGCTCTGGAAACACCATATATTTT.

This sequence joins TRBV18 and TRBJ1-3; no clear D. CDR3 size: 16 residues. Trimming shortened V by 5 bases and J by 0 bases, and 14 bases separated the two germline ends. Germline V gene data show CDR1 as KGHSH and CDR2 as LQKENI. The DNA for the CDR3 is TGTGCCAGCTCAAGCCGTGGGCGTAACTCTGGAAACACCATATATTTT. Protein sequence: CASSSRGRNSGNTIYF.

The rearrangement joins TRBV18 to TRBJ1-1; TRBD1 is a possible D gene (6 bases). Trimming cost V 3 bases and J 5 bases, with 10 bases left between them. The CDR3 sequence is 13 residues long. Per germline, CDR1 KGHSH and CDR2 LQKENI. CDR3: CASSPATGTEAFF. The CDR3 DNA reads as TGTGCCAGCTCACCGGCTACAGGGACTGAAGCTTTCTTT. The full variable domain, rest sourced from reference TRBV18 and TRBJ1-1, is NAGVMQNPRHLVRRRGQEARLRCSPMKGHSHVYWYRQLPEEGLKFMVYLQKENIIDESGMPKERFSAEFPKEGPSILRIQQVVRGDSAAYFCASSPATGTEAFFGQGTRLTVV.